The TCR beta chain described here comes from a study of molecular identifiers for immune sequencing clone quantification. Study outcomes and limitations: Beyond 20 RNA copies, clones held over 97% of effector molecules, compared with under 1% in naive cells. Highly expanded clone sizes could be underestimated by identical TCR molecules sharing a barcode. Spiked Jurkat TCR RNA originating from one cell could reportedly be identified amid about a million naive cells.

Each CDR3 protein is one row after TCRdb ran MiXCR on the PCR reads. The sample lists 9,500 to 15,000 distinct CDR3 sequences; approximately 20% were seen once. In the case of this clonotype: Its antigen is not identified.

The V gene's germline CDR1 is SEHNR and CDR2 FQNEAQ (reference sequence). V was pared by 5 bases and J by 4 bases, with 12 bases of the junction left unmatched. There are 18 residues in the CDR3. Sequenced sample: naive CD8+ T cells from blood, with Jurkat cell RNA spiked in. The subset: FACS-sorted CD8+CD4-CCR7+CD45RA+ naive T cells. The TCR was taken from a human donor in good health. Some libraries in this study had Jurkat cell RNA spiked in. The chain uses TRBV7-9 and TRBJ2-1; 12 nucleotides align to TRBD2. The CDR3: CASSTGLAGSLRYNEQFF. The CDR3 DNA follows: TGTGCCAGCAGCACTGGACTAGCGGGGAGCTTGAGGTACAATGAGCAGTTCTTC.